The entry below describes one T cell receptor beta chain. Its antigen remains unknown. The CDR3 sequence is 12 residues long. Trimming took off 5 bases at V and 2 bases at J, with 6 bases between the two ends. CDR1 and CDR2 from the germline V gene are KGHSH and LQKENI. This entry is derived from a study of a mutant IDH1 vaccine in newly diagnosed glioma. Here immunoSEQ multiplex PCR was the method, and the copy in TCRdb shows in-frame clones only, minus some. The sample holds about 54,000 clones, around 81% seen once. The time point here: week 5, during vaccination. The study gave 300 ug of mutant IDH1 20-mer peptide per vaccine dose, with topical imiquimod. Each of the donors came in with new WHO grade 3 or 4 astrocytomas that were IDH1-mutant and ATRX-lost.

The J gene is TRBJ1-2, the V gene TRBV18; the D is unclear. The clonotype originates from a man aged 25 to 40 with glioma. The material was PBMCs, obtained from a glioma patient whose treatment included an IDH1 peptide vaccine. In DNA, the CDR3 is TGTGCCAGCTCAGCCGAAAACTATGGCTACACCTTC. Its translation: CASSAENYGYTF.